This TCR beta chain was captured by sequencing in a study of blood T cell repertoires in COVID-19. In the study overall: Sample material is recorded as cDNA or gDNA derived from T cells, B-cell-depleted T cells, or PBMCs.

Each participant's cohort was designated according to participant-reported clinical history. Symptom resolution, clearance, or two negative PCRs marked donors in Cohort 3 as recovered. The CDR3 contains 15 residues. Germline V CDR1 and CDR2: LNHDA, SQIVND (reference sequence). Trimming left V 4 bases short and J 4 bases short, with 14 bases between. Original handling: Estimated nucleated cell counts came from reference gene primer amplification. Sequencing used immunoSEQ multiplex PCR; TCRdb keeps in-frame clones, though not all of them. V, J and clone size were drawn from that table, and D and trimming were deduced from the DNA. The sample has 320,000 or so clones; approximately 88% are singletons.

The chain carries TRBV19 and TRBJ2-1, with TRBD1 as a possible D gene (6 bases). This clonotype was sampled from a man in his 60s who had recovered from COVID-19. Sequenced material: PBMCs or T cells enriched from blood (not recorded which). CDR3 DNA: TGTGCCAGTAGTAAGACAGGCCCCTCTTACAATGAGCAGTTCTTC. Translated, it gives CASSKTGPSYNEQFF.